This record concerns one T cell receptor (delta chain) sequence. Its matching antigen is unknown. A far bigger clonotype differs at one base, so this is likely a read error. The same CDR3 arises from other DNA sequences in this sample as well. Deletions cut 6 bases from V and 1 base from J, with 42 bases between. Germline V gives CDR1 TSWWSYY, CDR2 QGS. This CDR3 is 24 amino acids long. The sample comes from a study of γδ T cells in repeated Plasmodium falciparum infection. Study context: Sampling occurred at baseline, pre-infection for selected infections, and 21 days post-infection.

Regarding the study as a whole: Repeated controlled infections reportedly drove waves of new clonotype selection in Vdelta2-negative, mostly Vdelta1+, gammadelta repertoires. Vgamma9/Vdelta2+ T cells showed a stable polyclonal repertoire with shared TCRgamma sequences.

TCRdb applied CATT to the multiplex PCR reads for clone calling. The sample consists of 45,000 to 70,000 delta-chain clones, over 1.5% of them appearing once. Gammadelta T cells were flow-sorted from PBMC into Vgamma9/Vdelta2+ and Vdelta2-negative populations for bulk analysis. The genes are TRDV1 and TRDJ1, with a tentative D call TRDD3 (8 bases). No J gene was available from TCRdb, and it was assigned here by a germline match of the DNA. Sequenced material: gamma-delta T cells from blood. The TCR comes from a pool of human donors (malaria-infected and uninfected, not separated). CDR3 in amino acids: CALGRSKIPAFLRGIGGGTDKLIF. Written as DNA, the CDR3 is TGTGCTCTTGGCCGATCAAAGATTCCTGCCTTCCTTCGGGGGATAGGAGGAGGCACCGATAAACTCATCTTT.